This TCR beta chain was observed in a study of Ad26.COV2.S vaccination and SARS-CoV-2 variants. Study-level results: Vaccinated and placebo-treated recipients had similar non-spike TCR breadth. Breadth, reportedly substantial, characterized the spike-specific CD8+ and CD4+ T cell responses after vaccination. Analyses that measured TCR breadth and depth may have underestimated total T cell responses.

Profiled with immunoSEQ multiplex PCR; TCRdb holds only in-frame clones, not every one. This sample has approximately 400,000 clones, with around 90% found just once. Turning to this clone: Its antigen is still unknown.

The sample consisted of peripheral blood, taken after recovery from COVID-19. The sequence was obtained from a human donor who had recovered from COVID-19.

In nucleotides, the CDR3 is TGTGCCAGCAGTCGTAAACGGGCCAGTTCTAGCACAGATACGCAGTATTTT. It translates to CASSRKRASSSTDTQYF. The chain carries TRBV6-6 and TRBJ2-3, with no clear D. The CDR3 sequence is 17 residues long. The ends were cut back, 5 bases at V and 0 bases at J, with 18 bases in the middle. Germline CDR1 and CDR2: MNHNY and SVGAGI (reference sequence).